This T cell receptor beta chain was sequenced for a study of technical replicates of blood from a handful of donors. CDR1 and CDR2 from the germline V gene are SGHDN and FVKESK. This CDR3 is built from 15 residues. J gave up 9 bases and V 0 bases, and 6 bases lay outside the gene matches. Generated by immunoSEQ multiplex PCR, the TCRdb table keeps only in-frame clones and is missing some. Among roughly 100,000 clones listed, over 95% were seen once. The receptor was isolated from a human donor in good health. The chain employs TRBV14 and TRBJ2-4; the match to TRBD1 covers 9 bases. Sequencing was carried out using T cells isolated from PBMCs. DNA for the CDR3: TGTGCCAGCAGCCAAGACGGGACAGGGTTTCGCATTCAGTACTTC. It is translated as CASSQDGTGFRIQYF.